What follows are 8 T cell receptor beta chains derived from one specimen sequenced in a study of PD-1 blockade in mismatch repair-deficient tumors. The protocol was immunoSEQ multiplex PCR, while the TCRdb copy is restricted to in-frame clones and leaves out a portion. This sample has tens of thousands of clones, with around four fifths found just once. Sequencing was performed on peripheral blood, taken 2 weeks after starting pembrolizumab. All receptors come from an adult with mismatch repair-deficient cancer.

The genes are TRBV6-6 and TRBJ1-1; a possible D gene is TRBD1 (6 bases). Germline lookup yields CDR1 MNHNY and CDR2 SVGAGI (reference sequence). This CDR3 spans 15 amino acids. Trimming pared 7 bases from V and 4 bases from J, leaving 19 bases between. The CDR3 DNA follows: TGTGCCAGCATCCCGGGGGCGGGGGGCGTCACTGAAGCTTTCTTT. It is translated as CASIPGAGGVTEAFF.

This rearrangement joins TRBV10-2 to TRBJ2-3; 9 nucleotides match TRBD1. The J segment lost 4 bases and the V segment lost 6 bases, leaving 14 bases of the junction unmatched. Germline lookup yields CDR1 WSHSY and CDR2 SAAADI. This CDR3 region has 17 residues. The CDR3 DNA is TGCGCCAGCAGCGTCCCCCTCGGGACAGGGAGCCCAGATACGCAGTATTTT. It encodes CASSVPLGTGSPDTQYF.

The chain carries TRBV6-5 and TRBJ2-7, with unresolved D. Looked up from germline, CDR1 is MNHEY and CDR2 is SVGAGI. Deletions cut 0 bases from V and 3 bases from J, with 6 bases between. This CDR3 is 13 amino acids long. The CDR3 reads CASSYSNDYEQYF. CDR3 bases: TGTGCCAGCAGTTACTCGAACGACTACGAGCAGTACTTC.

This chain uses TRBV19 with TRBJ1-5; 7 bases agree with TRBD1. CDR1 is LNHDA and CDR2 is SQIVND in the germline V gene (reference sequence). The V and J ends lost 7 bases and 6 bases, in that order; junction bases with no gene match: 9. The CDR3 loop spans 14 amino acids. The DNA of the CDR3 is TGTGCCAGTACCGACCGACAGGGACCTCAGCCCCAGCATTTT. Residues: CASTDRQGPQPQHF.

J is TRBJ1-2 and V is TRBV27, with TRBD1 matching 12 bases. Germline values: CDR1 MNHEY, CDR2 SMNVEV (reference sequence). Losses at the gene ends were 3 bases for V and 7 bases for J; bases not matched to a gene: 9. There are 16 residues in the CDR3. Written as DNA, the CDR3 is TGTGCCAGCAGTTTCGTGTCGGGACAGGGGGCTTTTGGCTACACCTTC. Translated, it gives CASSFVSGQGAFGYTF.

This clone was recorded a few times. The identical CDR3 is also encoded by other nucleotide sequences in the sample. The chain links TRBV18 to TRBJ2-1, with 7 nucleotides matching TRBD2. The germline gives CDR1 KGHSH, CDR2 LQKENI. V trimming: 0 bases; J trimming: 3 bases; junction bases outside the gene matches: 5. The CDR3 covers 16 residues. CDR3 loop: CASSPPEAGLYNEQFF. CDR3 coding DNA: TGTGCCAGCTCACCACCAGAAGCGGGGCTCTACAATGAGCAGTTCTTC.

The chain's CDR3 is CASSPVRDYGYTF. The CDR3 nucleotides are TGTGCCAGCAGTCCCGTGAGGGACTATGGCTACACCTTC. V usage is TRBV2 and J usage is TRBJ1-2; no firm D call. This CDR3 is 13 amino acids long. V shed 5 bases and J shed 3 bases, with 10 bases lying between them. CDR1 and CDR2 from the germline V gene are SNHLY and FYNNEI. The whole variable domain, filled in from reference TRBV2 and TRBJ1-2, reads EPEVTQTPSHQVTQMGQEVILRCVPISNHLYFYWYRQILGQKVEFLVSFYNNEISEKSEIFDDQFSVERPDGSNFTLKIRSTKLEDSAMYFCASSPVRDYGYTFGSGTRLTVV.

The J gene is TRBJ2-7, the V gene TRBV14; TRBD1 might be the D (5 bases). This CDR3 is built from 14 residues. Trimming took off 6 bases at V and 0 bases at J, with 12 bases between the two ends. Germline V CDR1 and CDR2: SGHDN, FVKESK. The CDR3 DNA reads as TGTGCCAGCAGTCTCGACAGATACTCCTACGAGCAGTACTTC. Translating gives CASSLDRYSYEQYF.